One and the same sample provided the 16 T cell receptor beta chains below, sequenced in a study of human T cells and chemical hapten exposure. Time point of the sample: patch test 2, 6 weeks after DPC sensitization. Specified treatment: therapeutic diphenylcyclopropenone sensitization with weekly scalp DPC. In TCRdb, the RACE reads were re-called with MiXCR into one record per CDR3 protein. This repertoire shows approximately 95,000 distinct CDR3 sequences, approximately 10% found once; its top ten account for 2.5% to 3.5%. The source was whole blood, collected in connection with sensitization to the hapten diphenylcyclopropenone (DPC). The receptor source for this set is a woman in her thirties or forties with alopecia areata. Some clones in this sample may be carry-over from other donors' samples.

The gene calls are TRBV7-2 and TRBJ2-7, with D perhaps assigned TRBD1 or TRBD2 (5 bases each). The CDR3 has 14 amino acids. Germline CDR1 and CDR2: SGHTA and FQGNSA. Trimming pared 2 bases from V and 3 bases from J, leaving 11 bases between. The CDR3 nucleotides are TGTGCCAGCAGCTTAAGGGGCGGGCGCTACGAGCAGTACTTC. Protein product: CASSLRGGRYEQYF.

This clonotype was seen repeatedly, ten times or more. This chain uses TRBV4-3 with TRBJ1-6; tentatively, D is TRBD1 (6 bases). The CDR3 is 15 amino acids. V lost 0 bases to trimming and J lost 13 bases, with 16 bases between them. Per the germline V gene, CDR1 is LGHNA and CDR2 is YSLEER. In nucleotides, the CDR3 is TGCGCCAGCAGCCAAGATCGGGGGGCTTACGGGCCCCTCCACTTT. It translates to CASSQDRGAYGPLHF.

A remark on this clonotype: One end of the junction does not line up with germline, which may come from a read error. This chain links TRBV2 with TRBJ1-5; D remains ambiguous. CDR1 SNHLY and CDR2 FYNNEI come from the germline V gene. The CDR3 extends over 14 amino acids. The CDR3 is CASAGGSSNQPQHF. In DNA form, the CDR3 reads TGTGCCAGCGCTGGCGGCTCGAGCAACCAGCCCCAGCATTTT.

The chain carries TRBV9 and TRBJ2-1; 13 bases align to TRBD2. V lost 4 bases to trimming and J lost 2 bases; unmatched junction nucleotides: 3. The CDR3 consists of 16 residues. Germline V CDR1 and CDR2: SGDLS, YYNGEE. The CDR3 coding sequence is TGTGCCAGCAGCTCCGGACTAGCGGGAGCCTACAATGAGCAGTTCTTC. It translates to CASSSGLAGAYNEQFF. Full variable domain (remainder filled in from reference TRBV9 and TRBJ2-1): DSGVTQTPKHLITATGQRVTLRCSPRSGDLSVYWYQQSLDQGLQFLIQYYNGEERAKGNILERFSAQQFPDLHSELNLSSLELGDSALYFCASSSGLAGAYNEQFFGPGTRLTVL.

In its sample, this clonotype was seen many times. The chain combines TRBV29-1 with TRBJ1-5, with D perhaps matching TRBD1 (6 bases). Germline V gene lookup returns CDR1 SQVTM and CDR2 ANQGSEA. The CDR3 is 13 residues long. Trimming removed 6 bases at V and 4 bases at J, with 13 bases between. CDR3 nucleotides: TGCAGCGTCACGACAGGTCAAAATCAGCCCCAGCATTTT. This translates into CSVTTGQNQPQHF.

A remark on this clonotype: One base away lies a much larger clone, so this may be a sequencing read error. The gene calls are TRBV12-3 or TRBV12-4 and TRBJ2-5; D is possibly TRBD2 (5 bases). This CDR3 has 14 residues. The V end was cut by 8 bases, the J end by 3 bases, with 16 bases between. The CDR3 region has the DNA TGTGCCAGCTCTAAGTCGGGATTCGAAGAGACCCAGTACTTC. Translated, it gives CASSKSGFEETQYF.

In its sample, this clonotype was seen a few times. The V and J genes are TRBV5-4 and TRBJ1-1, with 8 bases lining up with TRBD1. The CDR3 has 15 amino acids. Germline V CDR1 and CDR2: SGHNT, YYREEE (reference sequence). V trimming: 6 bases; J trimming: 5 bases; junction bases outside the gene matches: 12. The CDR3 sequence is CASTDPDRDPTEAFF. In DNA form, the CDR3 reads TGTGCCAGCACCGATCCGGACAGGGATCCTACTGAAGCTTTCTTT.

The table lists this clonotype with many counts. The chain recombines TRBV2 with TRBJ1-4; 12 nucleotides agree with TRBD1. The CDR3 extends over 12 amino acids. Germline assignment: CDR1 SNHLY and CDR2 FYNNEI. The V and J ends lost 6 bases and 15 bases, in that order; junction bases with no gene match: 5. CDR3 amino acids: CASSGTGGRVFF. CDR3 coding DNA: TGTGCCAGCAGCGGGACAGGGGGCAGGGTGTTTTTT.

The J gene is TRBJ2-7, the V gene TRBV18, with unresolved D. This CDR3 is 12 amino acids long. Between the trimmed V and J ends, which lost 2 bases and 7 bases, there was a span of 9 bases. Per germline, CDR1 KGHSH and CDR2 LQKENI. CDR3: CASSPGQPEQYF. Written as DNA, the CDR3 is TGTGCCAGCTCACCAGGGCAGCCAGAGCAGTACTTC.

This clonotype was counted at least ten times. The genes are TRBV7-6 and TRBJ1-1; maybe TRBD1 (6 bases). From germline, CDR1 is SGHVS and CDR2 FNYEAQ. CDR3 size: 16 residues. Trimming removed 1 base from V and 0 bases from J, with 12 bases in between. CDR3 amino acids: CASSLDAGALNTEAFF. For the CDR3, the DNA is TGTGCCAGCAGCTTAGATGCAGGGGCCTTGAACACTGAAGCTTTCTTT.

This clonotype was detected many times. This sequence joins TRBV5-6 and TRBJ2-5, with D tentatively TRBD2 (6 bases). The V end was cut by 4 bases, the J end by 5 bases, with 15 bases between. Germline-derived CDR1 and CDR2 are SGHDT and YYEEEE. CDR3 size: 14 residues. The CDR3 loop is CASSQPGGEETQYF. The CDR3 DNA is TGTGCCAGCAGCCAACCCGGAGGGGAGGAGACCCAGTACTTC.

This clonotype appeared many times. The rearrangement uses TRBV7-9 and TRBJ1-1; D is possibly TRBD1 (6 bases). The CDR3 runs to 12 residues. Germline CDR1 reads SEHNR; CDR2 reads FQNEAQ (reference sequence). Trimming pared 3 bases from V and 9 bases from J, leaving 11 bases between. The CDR3 sequence is CASSFRDIKAFF. For the CDR3, the DNA is TGTGCCAGCAGCTTTCGGGACATTAAAGCTTTCTTT. Filled out from reference TRBV7-9 and TRBJ1-1, the complete variable domain reads DTGVSQNPRHKITKRGQNVTFRCDPISEHNRLYWYRQTLGQGPEFLTYFQNEAQLEKSRLLSDRFSAERPKGSFSTLEIQRTEQGDSAMYLCASSFRDIKAFFGQGTRLTVV.

This clonotype was recorded at least ten times. V gene TRBV11-1 combines with J gene TRBJ2-3; D might be TRBD1 or TRBD2, each matching 5 bases. The CDR3 totals 19 residues. Germline loops: CDR1 SGHAT, CDR2 FQDESV (reference sequence). Trimming pared 2 bases from V and 0 bases from J, leaving 21 bases between. This CDR3 is CASSLKPPVGPVSTDTQYF. The CDR3 DNA reads TGTGCCAGCAGCTTAAAGCCCCCCGTGGGACCCGTTAGCACAGATACGCAGTATTTT.

The V gene is TRBV30, the J gene TRBJ1-4; D not certain. Trimming left V 1 base short and J 7 bases short, with 10 bases between. Germline V gene lookup returns CDR1 GTSNPN and CDR2 SVGIG (reference sequence). The CDR3 sequence is 13 residues long. The CDR3 loop is CAWSGAWSEKLFF. CDR3 DNA: TGTGCCTGGAGTGGGGCCTGGAGTGAAAAACTGTTTTTT.

This clonotype has a handful of counts. The chain employs TRBV20-1 and TRBJ1-2; 12 bases agree with TRBD1. Germline V gene lookup returns CDR1 DFQATT and CDR2 SNEGSKA (reference sequence). Unmatched junction bases numbered 7, after V lost 5 bases and J lost 3 bases. This CDR3 spans 15 amino acids. CDR3 residues: CSAPRDRGRDYGYTF. In nucleotides, the CDR3 is TGCAGTGCTCCCCGGGACAGGGGGCGAGACTATGGCTACACCTTC.

This clonotype was observed at least ten times. J is TRBJ2-3 and V is TRBV10-2; D is perhaps TRBD2 (5 bases). CDR1 WSHSY and CDR2 SAAADI come from the germline V gene. Trimming took 3 bases from V and 6 from J, leaving 13 bases between them. The CDR3 runs to 14 residues. The chain's CDR3 is CASSDPGSLDTQYF. The CDR3 DNA reads as TGCGCCAGCAGTGATCCGGGGTCCTTGGATACGCAGTATTTT.